The 28 T cell receptor beta chains in this list originate from one sample, sequenced in a study of T cells in Graves' hyperthyroidism and ophthalmopathy. Amplification targeted TCR beta CDR3 regions from RNA transcripts. RT-PCR in the first round (using the HTBI primer set) targeted the TCR CDR3. A single record per CDR3 protein comes from TCRdb applying MiXCR to the multiplex PCR reads. The sample contains fewer than 450,000 distinct CDR3 sequences, about 15% of which appear only once. Material: blood. All receptors come from a woman aged 25 to 39 with Graves' hyperthyroidism that later progressed to Graves' ophthalmopathy.

The chain joins TRBV5-5 to TRBJ1-4, with no clear D. The V end was cut by 4 bases, the J end by 0 bases, with 13 bases between. The CDR3 is 16 amino acids. Germline CDR1 is SGHKS and CDR2 is YYEKEE (reference sequence). CDR3 loop: CASSSGPTSTNEKLFF. CDR3 in DNA: TGTGCCAGCAGCAGTGGGCCCACTTCAACTAATGAAAAACTGTTTTTT.

The J gene is TRBJ2-3, the V gene TRBV30; D unresolved. The CDR3 runs to 11 residues. V was clipped by 8 bases and J by 2 bases, with 8 bases between them. CDR1 is GTSNPN, CDR2 SVGIG, per germline (reference sequence). In DNA form, the CDR3 reads TGTGCCATAAAATTCACAGATACGCAGTATTTT. Its protein is CAIKFTDTQYF.

The chain couples TRBV20-1 to TRBJ2-5; 10 nucleotides match TRBD2. The germline V gene encodes CDR1 DFQATT and CDR2 SNEGSKA (reference sequence). Germline trimming cut 3 bases from V and 3 bases from J; bases unmatched to any gene: 16. This CDR3 has 18 residues. This CDR3 reads CSASPHLWLAGDKETQYF. DNA of the CDR3: TGCAGTGCTAGCCCCCATTTGTGGCTAGCGGGAGATAAAGAGACCCAGTACTTC.

This clonotype was picked up a small number of times. The V gene is TRBV20-1, the J gene TRBJ2-1, with no clear D. Germline V lookup: CDR1 DFQATT, CDR2 SNEGSKA (reference sequence). This CDR3 region has 15 residues. The V and J ends lost 5 bases and 0 bases respectively, with 14 bases between them. Written as DNA, the CDR3 is TGCAGTGCTCGCTTGGCAGCAGCCTCCTACAATGAGCAGTTCTTC. This codes for CSARLAAASYNEQFF.

V is TRBV27 and J is TRBJ2-3; 8 bases agree with TRBD2. Germline values: CDR1 MNHEY, CDR2 SMNVEV (reference sequence). Germline trimming cut 0 bases from V and 4 bases from J; bases unmatched to any gene: 15. The CDR3 is 19 residues long. The CDR3 coding sequence is TGTGCCAGCAGTTTATCTGCACTAGCGGCCCCCGCGTATTCAGATACGCAGTATTTT. Translation: CASSLSALAAPAYSDTQYF.

In this sample, this clonotype turned up many times. V and J are TRBV24-1 and TRBJ2-2, with D possibly TRBD2 on 5 matching bases. Deletions cut 4 bases from V and 9 bases from J, with 20 bases between. The CDR3 totals 16 residues. The germline CDR1 and CDR2 sequences are KGHDR and SFDVKD. In nucleotides, the CDR3 is TGTGCCACCAGTGACCGCGATCGGACTTTCGTCTGGGAGCTGTTTTTT. Its protein product is CATSDRDRTFVWELFF.

This clonotype occurred many times. The chain couples TRBV28 to TRBJ1-1; 8 bases match TRBD1. The CDR3 covers 15 residues. The germline gives CDR1 MDHEN, CDR2 SYDVKM. V lost 6 bases to trimming and J lost 7 bases; unmatched junction nucleotides: 13. The CDR3 is CASRDIQGGFGEAFF. CDR3 nucleotides: TGTGCCAGCAGAGATATACAGGGGGGTTTTGGTGAAGCTTTCTTT.

This clonotype has ten or more counts. The chain employs TRBV9 and TRBJ2-2; TRBD2 matches 7 bases. The length of the CDR3 is 16 residues. Germline V lookup: CDR1 SGDLS, CDR2 YYNGEE. The ends lost 4 bases at V and 0 bases at J; junction bases unmatched: 6. The CDR3: CASSLSGLANTGELFF. CDR3 bases: TGTGCCAGCAGCCTCTCCGGACTAGCGAACACCGGGGAGCTGTTTTTT.

This clonotype has a handful of counts. A read error may explain this, as a much larger clone is one base away. The chain carries TRBV10-3 and TRBJ2-2, with 10 bases fitting TRBD2. Germline CDR1 is ENHRY and CDR2 is SYGVKD. J was trimmed by 0 bases and V by 2 bases; bases with no gene match: 9. CDR3 length equals 19 residues. This chain's CDR3 is CAISELRTSGDANTGELFF. CDR3 DNA: TGTGCCATCAGTGAGCTTCGGACTAGCGGAGACGCGAACACCGGGGAGCTGTTTTTT.

The rearrangement links TRBV9 to TRBJ2-3; 9 bases fit TRBD1. The CDR3 extends over 19 amino acids. Trimming at V came to 3 bases and at J to 3 bases, leaving 17 bases not matched to a gene. Looked up from germline, CDR1 is SGDLS and CDR2 is YYNGEE. The CDR3: CASSAQWGVGQGGTDTQYF. CDR3 DNA sequence: TGTGCCAGCAGCGCCCAGTGGGGAGTGGGACAGGGAGGAACAGATACGCAGTATTTT.

At least ten counts were recorded for this clonotype. V usage is TRBV3-1 and J usage is TRBJ2-7, with no clear D. V was clipped by 2 bases and J by 3 bases, with 8 bases between them. This CDR3 has 13 amino acids. Germline V lookup: CDR1 LGHDT, CDR2 YNNKEL (reference sequence). DNA for the CDR3: TGTGCCAGCAGCCAAAACAACTTCTACGAGCAGTACTTC. This gives the protein CASSQNNFYEQYF.

The chain uses TRBV5-1 and TRBJ2-1; the match to TRBD2 covers 14 bases. CDR3 size: 15 residues. Trimming removed 4 bases from V and 6 bases from J; junction bases left unmatched: 3. Germline CDR1 SGHRS, CDR2 YFSETQ. CDR3 DNA sequence: TGCGCCAGCAGCCTGACTAGCGGGGGGGCCAATGAGCAGTTCTTC. It encodes CASSLTSGGANEQFF.

In its sample, this clonotype was seen many times. The V and J genes are TRBV10-3 and TRBJ1-2; D gene unclear. V lost 0 bases and J 6 bases, leaving 11 bases between the germline ends. The CDR3 totals 14 residues. Germline assignment: CDR1 ENHRY and CDR2 SYGVKD. The CDR3 region is CAISESQISNGYTF. The CDR3 bases are TGTGCCATCAGTGAGTCACAGATAAGTAATGGCTACACCTTC.

This clonotype was detected ten times or more. This chain joins TRBV27 and TRBJ1-1; TRBD1 matches 9 bases. The V gene's germline CDR1 is MNHEY and CDR2 SMNVEV (reference sequence). There are 16 residues in the CDR3. The V segment lost 5 bases and the J segment 8 bases; nucleotides outside the gene matches: 15. CDR3 bases: TGTGCCAGCAGTCCCATACAGGGGGCGTTCGACCCAGAAGCTTTCTTT. Protein product: CASSPIQGAFDPEAFF.

As for this clonotype: A much more abundant neighbour one base away suggests this may be a read error. The chain employs TRBV28 and TRBJ2-7; D ambiguous. The CDR3 sequence is 13 residues long. Germline-derived CDR1 and CDR2 are MDHEN and SYDVKM. CDR3 in amino acids: CASSSPGYYGQYF. The CDR3 nucleotides are TGTGCCAGCAGTTCACCAGGTTACTACGGGCAGTACTTC.

This clonotype was counted many times. CDR3 residues: CASSFLGANSRPPLHF. In DNA form, the CDR3 reads TGTGCCAGCAGTTTTCTCGGGGCCAATTCAAGGCCGCCCCTCCACTTT. This chain connects TRBV27 to TRBJ1-6, with D perhaps matching TRBD1 (5 bases). Germline V gene data show CDR1 as MNHEY and CDR2 as SMNVEV (reference sequence). The CDR3 extends over 16 amino acids. Between the trimmed V and J ends, which lost 3 bases and 13 bases, there was a span of 22 bases.

This clonotype appeared a few times. This rearrangement joins TRBV28 to TRBJ1-2; D unclear. Germline V gene sequence: CDR1 MDHEN, CDR2 SYDVKM. The CDR3 totals 16 residues. The V gene lost 3 bases and the J gene lost 1 base, with 15 bases spanning the gap. The CDR3 loop is CASSFPRIQFNYGYTF. The CDR3 region has the DNA TGTGCCAGCAGTTTTCCTCGGATCCAATTTAACTATGGCTACACCTTC.

The chain couples TRBV11-3 to TRBJ2-3; tentative D call: TRBD2 (6 bases). The V end lost 5 bases, the J end lost 3 bases, and 15 bases lay between the germline ends. Germline assignment: CDR1 SGHNT and CDR2 YENEEA. This CDR3 spans 15 amino acids. The CDR3 DNA is TGTGCCAGCAGCCCGGACCCGGGAGAAACAGATACGCAGTATTTT. It is translated as CASSPDPGETDTQYF.

The table lists this clonotype with many counts. CDR3 DNA: TGTGCCAGCAGCTTATTACAGGGGAAGAACACTGAAGCTTTCTTT. Translating gives CASSLLQGKNTEAFF. The rearrangement links TRBV5-6 to TRBJ1-1; 7 positions agree with TRBD1. V shed 2 bases and J 1 base; nucleotides not matched to a gene: 5. CDR1 SGHDT and CDR2 YYEEEE come from the germline V gene. The CDR3 is made up of 15 amino acids.

There are many counts of this clonotype. The DNA of the CDR3 is TGCGCCAGCAGCTTCGTGAAGGGGGAAGGCTACACCTTC. Protein: CASSFVKGEGYTF. The V and J genes are TRBV5-1 and TRBJ1-2; maybe TRBD1 (6 bases). CDR1 SGHRS and CDR2 YFSETQ come from the germline V gene. The CDR3 loop spans 13 amino acids. Trimming took 2 bases from V and 8 from J, leaving 13 bases between them. Together with reference TRBV5-1 and TRBJ1-2, the CDR3 gives the full variable domain: KAGVTQTPRYLIKTRGQQVTLSCSPISGHRSVSWYQQTPGQGLQFLFEYFSETQRNKGNFPGRFSGRQFSNSRSEMNVSTLELGDSALYLCASSFVKGEGYTFGSGTRLTVV.

This clonotype has a count of ten or more. The chain has TRBV5-1 and TRBJ2-1, with 8 bases that match TRBD1. Germline CDR1 reads SGHRS; CDR2 reads YFSETQ. V shed 1 base, J shed 7 bases, and the junction held 16 bases outside the gene matches. The length of the CDR3 is 18 residues. The CDR3 nucleotides read TGCGCCAGCAGCTTGCCGGCAAGGAGGACAGGGTTGTCTAATGAGCAGTTCTTC. It specifies CASSLPARRTGLSNEQFF.

There are many counts of this clonotype. The chain is built from TRBV29-1 and TRBJ1-2, with D unclear. V dropped 4 bases and J dropped 7 bases, with 13 bases sitting between them. Germline CDR1 is SQVTM and CDR2 is ANQGSEA. The CDR3 has 12 amino acids. CDR3 region: CSVGRAISGYTF. The CDR3 DNA follows: TGCAGCGTTGGGAGAGCCATAAGTGGCTACACCTTC.

This clonotype was counted many times. J is TRBJ1-1 and V is TRBV19; the D is unclear. The CDR3 has 13 residues. Germline V CDR1 and CDR2: LNHDA, SQIVND (reference sequence). V was shortened by 5 bases and J by 2 bases, with 9 bases between the two germline ends. The CDR3 nucleotides are TGTGCCAGTAGTTCCAACCTCAACACTGAAGCTTTCTTT. Protein product: CASSSNLNTEAFF.

This clonotype was seen a few times. This may be a read error, as it is one base from a much larger clone. CDR3 protein: CSSQGSIGNEQFF. The CDR3, as DNA: TGCAGTTCACAGGGATCGATAGGTAATGAGCAGTTCTTC. The chain links TRBV20-1 to TRBJ2-1, with D perhaps matching TRBD1 (6 bases). V was trimmed by 8 bases and J by 7 bases, leaving 18 bases between them. In germline, CDR1 is DFQATT, CDR2 SNEGSKA (reference sequence). This CDR3 has 13 residues.

This clonotype was found many times. The chain employs TRBV28 and TRBJ1-2; 10 bases match TRBD1. After removal of 5 bases from V and 3 bases from J, the junction contained 9 bases not matched to a gene. The CDR3 spans 16 residues. Germline assignment: CDR1 MDHEN and CDR2 SYDVKM. CDR3 nucleotide sequence: TGTGCCAGCAGTCCGAATGACAGGGGGCGCGACTATGGCTACACCTTC. This codes for CASSPNDRGRDYGYTF.

This clonotype has ten or more counts. The chain joins TRBV6-5 to TRBJ2-5; 10 nucleotides match TRBD2. The length of the CDR3 is 16 residues. Germline V gene data show CDR1 as MNHEY and CDR2 as SVGAGI. V shed 0 bases and J 5 bases; nucleotides not matched to a gene: 6. The CDR3 protein is CASSYSSLAGVETQYF. CDR3 DNA sequence: TGTGCCAGCAGTTACTCGTCCCTAGCGGGAGTTGAGACCCAGTACTTC.

This clonotype was counted many times. The gene calls are TRBV6-4 and TRBJ2-7; D might be TRBD1 or TRBD2, each matching 5 bases. Trimming stripped 3 bases from V and 3 bases from J, with 15 bases between. Germline lookup yields CDR1 MRHNA and CDR2 SNTAGT. There are 15 residues in the CDR3. DNA for the CDR3: TGTGCCAGCAGTGAACCCGGGACGGAGAACTACGAGCAGTACTTC. It codes for CASSEPGTENYEQYF.

Ten or more counts support this clonotype. This chain links TRBV7-9 with TRBJ2-7; 7 bases map to TRBD2. CDR3 length: 15 amino acids. The germline gives CDR1 SEHNR, CDR2 FQNEAQ (reference sequence). V was clipped by 5 bases and J by 5 bases; unmatched bases: 12. Here the CDR3 reads CASSLLGAGNHEQYF. CDR3 coding DNA: TGTGCCAGCAGCCTCCTCGGAGCGGGGAACCACGAGCAGTACTTC.